Following are 18 T cell receptor beta chains from one sample sequenced in a study of CD8+CD57+ T cells in acquired aplastic anemia. Genomic DNA templated the TCR beta VDJ and CDR3 profiling. Via MiXCR, TCRdb re-called the reads, giving one row per CDR3 protein. Of 300,000 or so distinct CDR3 sequences listed, approximately 58% are singletons. Patients included in sequencing had previously demonstrated CD8+CD57+ cell expansion by flow cytometry. Sequenced sample: sorted CD4+, CD8+, or CD8+CD57+ T cells (not recorded which) from PBMCs. These receptors were obtained from a human donor with aplastic anemia.

V is TRBV20-1 and J is TRBJ1-2; D gene ambiguous. The germline CDR1 and CDR2 sequences are DFQATT and SNEGSKA (reference sequence). The ends were cut back, 1 base at V and 3 bases at J, with 12 bases in the middle. The CDR3 runs 14 residues. The CDR3 DNA follows: TGCAGTGCTAGAGGGATATGGTGGGACTATGGCTACACCTTC. Residues: CSARGIWWDYGYTF.

A note on this clonotype: This CDR3 is missing its conserved last phenylalanine or tryptophan, likely due to a read error. CDR3 coding DNA: TGTGCCATCAGTGACCCCACCCTGGACAGAATCCAAGAGACCCAGTACTCC. Translated: CAISDPTLDRIQETQYS. The chain combines TRBV10-3 with TRBJ2-5; a possible D gene is TRBD1 (6 bases). The CDR3 spans 17 residues. Germline assignment: CDR1 ENHRY and CDR2 SYGVKD. V was clipped by 3 bases and J by 1 base, with 18 bases between them.

This clonotype turned up a few times. The chain employs TRBV20-1 and TRBJ2-7, with D hard to call. The CDR3 consists of 14 residues. Germline V CDR1 and CDR2: DFQATT, SNEGSKA (reference sequence). V was shortened by 1 base and J by 2 bases, with 12 bases between the two germline ends. CDR3 protein: CSARVGSGTYEQYF. The DNA of the CDR3 is TGCAGTGCTAGAGTAGGGTCTGGTACCTACGAGCAGTACTTC.

This chain uses TRBV25-1 with TRBJ2-5; the match to TRBD1 covers 8 bases. J was trimmed by 4 bases and V by 1 base; bases with no gene match: 11. CDR3 length: 17 residues. The germline V gene encodes CDR1 MGHDK and CDR2 SYGVNS. The CDR3 DNA reads TGTGCCAGCAGTGAATCCCTCAAGCAGGGGGCCGGAGAGACCCAGTACTTC. Protein: CASSESLKQGAGETQYF.

This chain connects TRBV11-2 to TRBJ2-3; D possibly uses TRBD1 or TRBD2 (5 bases each). This CDR3 contains 20 residues. V shed 5 bases and J shed 0 bases, with 27 bases lying between them. From germline, CDR1 is SGHAT and CDR2 FQNNGV. Here the CDR3 DNA reads TGTGCCAGCAGCCCTTGGGGCCCAGGGAGATCATTACCTAGCACAGATACGCAGTATTTT. Translation: CASSPWGPGRSLPSTDTQYF.

This clonotype was picked up a small number of times. This chain's CDR3 is CAISGLSSYEQYF. In DNA form, the CDR3 reads TGTGCCATCAGCGGACTCAGCTCCTACGAGCAGTACTTC. This chain uses TRBV10-3 with TRBJ2-7; perhaps TRBD2 as D (5 bases). Germline V gives CDR1 ENHRY, CDR2 SYGVKD. V lost 6 bases to trimming and J lost 0 bases, with 9 bases between them. The CDR3 runs to 13 residues.

This clonotype was recorded at least ten times. The chain links TRBV20-1 to TRBJ2-7; D is tentatively TRBD1 or TRBD2 (5 bases each). The CDR3 is 15 residues long. Trimming took off 3 bases at V and 6 bases at J, with 21 bases between the two ends. Looked up from germline, CDR1 is DFQATT and CDR2 is SNEGSKA (reference sequence). CDR3 sequence (DNA): TGCAGTGCTAGTTGGGCTGGGACCTTAAATTCCGAGCAGTACTTC. Protein product: CSASWAGTLNSEQYF.

The chain recombines TRBV24-1 with TRBJ2-6; D not resolved. Per the germline V gene, CDR1 is KGHDR and CDR2 is SFDVKD. CDR3 size: 13 residues. Trimming shortened V by 5 bases and J by 4 bases, and 5 bases separated the two germline ends. The CDR3 DNA reads TGTGCCACCAGTGCGGCCGGGGCCAACGTCCTGACTTTC. Residues: CATSAAGANVLTF.

The J gene is TRBJ1-5, the V gene TRBV7-8, with 8 bases lining up with TRBD1. V lost 4 bases to trimming and J lost 6 bases; unmatched junction nucleotides: 8. Germline V gives CDR1 SGHVS, CDR2 FQNEAQ. There are 15 residues in the CDR3. Here the CDR3 DNA reads TGTGCCAGCAGCTCGATACGACAGGGGAGTCAGCCCCAGCATTTT. It encodes CASSSIRQGSQPQHF. Full variable domain (missing parts from reference TRBV7-8 and TRBJ1-5): GAGVSQSPRYKVAKRGQDVALRCDPISGHVSLFWYQQALGQGPEFLTYFQNEAQLDKSGLPSDRFFAERPEGSVSTLKIQRTQQEDSAVYLCASSSIRQGSQPQHFGDGTRLSIL.

CDR3 DNA sequence: TGTGCCAGCAGCTTAGCCCGGACAAGGGACGAGCAGTACTTC. It encodes CASSLARTRDEQYF. The gene calls are TRBV13 and TRBJ2-7, with TRBD1 as a possible D gene (5 bases). Germline-derived CDR1 and CDR2 are PRHDT and FYEKMQ (reference sequence). This CDR3 is 14 amino acids long. Deletions cut 1 base from V and 5 bases from J, with 12 bases between.

This clonotype occurred many times. V usage is TRBV6-4 and J usage is TRBJ1-1; no definite D call. Germline CDR1 and CDR2: MRHNA and SNTAGT. V was trimmed by 0 bases and J by 4 bases, leaving 6 bases between them. This CDR3 is 13 amino acids long. CDR3 amino acids: CASSDSGTTEAFF. CDR3 in DNA: TGTGCCAGCAGTGACTCGGGAACCACTGAAGCTTTCTTT.

The chain recombines TRBV20-1 with TRBJ1-2; D possibly corresponds to TRBD1 (5 bases). Germline values: CDR1 DFQATT, CDR2 SNEGSKA (reference sequence). There are 8 residues in the CDR3. The CDR3 region is CRGDGYTF. The CDR3 bases are TGCAGGGGGGATGGCTACACCTTC.

The chain links TRBV7-9 to TRBJ1-3, with unresolved D. Per the germline V gene, CDR1 is SEHNR and CDR2 is FQNEAQ (reference sequence). The CDR3 runs 17 residues. V lost 5 bases and J 2 bases, leaving 19 bases between the germline ends. The CDR3 loop is CASSEAIGLSAGNTIYF. The CDR3 DNA sequence: TGTGCCAGCAGCGAGGCCATAGGATTGTCGGCTGGAAACACCATATATTTT.

This clonotype was seen at least ten times. V usage is TRBV27 and J usage is TRBJ2-7; 7 bases match TRBD1. The CDR3 has 16 residues. Germline CDR1 is MNHEY and CDR2 is SMNVEV (reference sequence). Unmatched junction bases numbered 9, after V lost 4 bases and J lost 0 bases. CDR3 nucleotides: TGTGCCAGCAGTTCCTGGGGGACAGCTCCCTCCTACGAGCAGTACTTC. Translated, it gives CASSSWGTAPSYEQYF.

This clonotype has at least ten counts. This chain connects TRBV27 to TRBJ1-5, with 9 bases aligning to TRBD1. Germline CDR1 reads MNHEY; CDR2 reads SMNVEV (reference sequence). V lost 5 bases to trimming and J lost 0 bases; unmatched junction nucleotides: 5. CDR3 length equals 16 residues. CDR3 loop: CASSPRQGVSNQPQHF. CDR3 DNA sequence: TGTGCCAGCAGTCCGCGACAGGGGGTTAGCAATCAGCCCCAGCATTTT.

The chain couples TRBV12-3 or TRBV12-4 to TRBJ2-2; D not certain. The CDR3 spans 14 residues. The V end was cut by 5 bases, the J end by 1 base, with 8 bases between. CDR3 sequence reads: CASSPQENTGELFF. The DNA for the CDR3 is TGTGCCAGCAGTCCCCAGGAGAACACCGGGGAGCTGTTTTTT.

This clonotype was counted only a few times. This chain connects TRBV5-1 to TRBJ1-2; tentatively, D is TRBD1 (5 bases). The V gene's germline CDR1 is SGHRS and CDR2 YFSETQ. V lost 0 bases to trimming and J lost 6 bases, with 18 bases between them. This CDR3 region has 16 residues. In DNA, the CDR3 is TGCGCCAGCAGCTTGGATCCCGGGACGTCAGCCGATGGCTACACCTTC. Translating it yields CASSLDPGTSADGYTF.

DNA of the CDR3: TGTGCCAGCAGCCCGGGACAGGGGCTGGGAGCTTTCTTT. Its protein product is CASSPGQGLGAFF. The gene calls are TRBV7-9 and TRBJ1-1; TRBD1 matches at 10 bases. Per the germline V gene, CDR1 is SEHNR and CDR2 is FQNEAQ (reference sequence). The CDR3 contains 13 residues. J gave up 10 bases and V 5 bases, and 7 bases lay outside the gene matches. The full variable domain, in which reference TRBV7-9 and TRBJ1-1 provide the parts outside the CDR3, is DTGVSQNPRHKITKRGQNVTFRCDPISEHNRLYWYRQTLGQGPEFLTYFQNEAQLEKSRLLSDRFSAERPKGSFSTLEIQRTEQGDSAMYLCASSPGQGLGAFFGQGTRLTVV.